This T cell receptor beta chain stems from a study of T cell repertoires and leukemia-associated antigens. Study at large: Each sample gave about 3 to 5.0 million effective reads.

This CDR3 is built from 12 residues. Deletions cut 2 bases from V and 3 bases from J, with 5 bases between. About this clonotype itself: Its antigen is undetermined.

TCRdb re-called the 5' RACE reads with MiXCR, one entry per CDR3 protein. The data show 11,000 to 15,000 distinct CDR3 sequences, approximately 42% seen once. This receptor was taken from a female donor in good health. The sample comprised CD3+ T cells sorted from blood and cultured. J is TRBJ2-7 and V is TRBV12-3 or TRBV12-4; D is uncertain. The CDR3 is CASSLLGYEQYF. CDR3 bases: TGTGCCAGCAGTTTACTCGGCTACGAGCAGTACTTC.